This TCR beta chain comes out of a study of long-term antiretroviral therapy in people with HIV. Study-level information: Some samples came about a decade before the 2015 immediate-ART recommendation, and these were the earliest.

Germline assignment: CDR1 SNHLY and CDR2 FYNNEI. V shed 4 bases, J shed 0 bases, and the junction held 2 bases outside the gene matches. There are 16 residues in the CDR3. Held in samples before DNA extraction were roughly 0.9-11 million cryopreserved PBMC. A v3.0 immunoSEQ assay was performed at survey level. Sequencing used immunoSEQ multiplex PCR; TCRdb keeps in-frame clones, though not all of them. This table holds fewer than 25,000 clones, 86% found once. This clonotype originated in a woman aged 25 to 39 with HIV. The chain links TRBV2 to TRBJ2-4, with TRBD1 matching over 11 bases. The sequencing here drew on unsorted PBMCs, taken 1.8 years before starting antiretroviral therapy. CDR3 amino acids: CASSVDRGLAKNIQYF. CDR3 nucleotides: TGTGCCAGCAGTGTGGACAGGGGGCTAGCCAAAAACATTCAGTACTTC.